This T cell receptor (beta chain) was obtained from a study of T cell responses to AZD1222 COVID-19 vaccine (dated by TCRdb to about 2021). Study-wide context: A total of about 230 trial participants underwent TCR sequencing, of whom 207 received two doses of AZD1222 and 26 received two doses of the MenACWY control vaccine. Trial participants were enrolled by age into subgroups of 18-55, 56-69 and 70-plus years, and around 150, 28 and 57 TCR-sequenced participants, respectively, were included in these subgroups. General conclusions and limits of the study: CD4 TCRs associated with the vaccine covered the entire spike protein, and the dominant responses were in regions 160-218 and 743-854. Because no samples from the day 14 peak response were available, repertoires could be characterized only after the peak T cell response. After two AZD1222 doses, spike-specific TCR breadth and depth were significantly higher than at day 0 and than in MenACWY recipients. Most participants were white British and females outnumbered males, and the authors suggested that clonal diversity may have been underestimated. In the small 56-69-year group, the increase in depth fell short of significance, most likely because of low power. Conclusions about previously exposed vaccinees are limited because only a handful of AZD1222 recipients were SARS-CoV-2 seropositive at baseline. Nearly half of unique spike-specific TCRs reportedly recognized epitopes outside regions mutated in the B.1.351 and B.1.1.7 variants.

Reading the germline V gene (reference sequence) gives CDR1 GTSNPN and CDR2 SVGIG. Deletion took 6 bases off V and 3 bases off J, with a span of 17 bases between the germline ends. The CDR3 starts with the cysteine, ends with the phenylalanine, and has 15 residues. The sequence is cut down to CDR3 DNA, 45 bases in frame from base 1. The CDR3 regions of human TCRbeta chains were analyzed by immunosequencing. Processing in the source paper ran as follows. TCRs in the repertoires were compared against a reference library of SARS-CoV-2-specific TCRs that had been generated with the MIRA antigen-specificity platform. Breadth was defined as the fraction of unique TCRs that were SARS-CoV-2-associated. Depth was defined as the fraction of total T cells that were SARS-CoV-2-associated. Using the MIRA data, each spike-specific TCR was mapped to the spike region that the TCR reacts to and placed in a CD4 or CD8 class. Log10-transformed breadth and depth values were compared by one-way ANOVA with Sidak's multiple comparisons tests. Drawn from immuneACCESS, this table holds only the in-frame rearrangements with V and J called that TCRdb kept. Clones are partly lost; checked studies trace under half to an unresolved V gene and leave the rest unexplained. The V and J calls and clone size were taken over from that table, and D and trimming were inferred from the DNA. A total of about 140,000 clones appear in this sample, 70% to 90% of them only once. About 5% of the sample belongs to the ten largest clones.

The time point label of this sample denotes: about 28 days (+/-7) after the second vaccine dose. AZD1222 recipients with second doses at about 4 weeks or about 12 weeks were pooled, because spike-specific TCR depth and breadth did not differ between schedules. Vaccinee samples came from UK trials COV001 and COV002, including a single-blind randomized controlled phase 2/3 trial of AZD1222 (ChAdOx1 nCoV-19) in healthy adults. For TCRbeta chain sequencing, PBMC samples from trial participants were taken at day 0 and at day 28 after the second dose. In regard to this clone: Which antigen it targets is not known. Per-base quality was not reported, and no clone a single base away is much larger than it.

The TCR comes from an adult who received the AZD1222 COVID-19 vaccine. The receptor chain draws on TRBV30 and TRBJ2-2, and perhaps TRBD1 as D gene, on 6 matching bases. The starting material was peripheral blood, obtained 28 days after the second AZD1222 dose. The sequenced DNA: TGTGCCTGCCCTTATGGGCAGGGGTACACCGGGGAGCTGTTTTTT. Its protein product is CACPYGQGYTGELFF. Extended through the reference TRBV30 and TRBJ2-2 proteins, this CDR3 yields the full variable domain: SQTIHQWPATLVQPVGSPLSLECTVEGTSNPNLYWYRQAAGRGLQLLFYSVGIGQISSEVPQNLSASRPQDRQFILSSKKLLLSDSGFYLCACPYGQGYTGELFFGEGSRLTVL.